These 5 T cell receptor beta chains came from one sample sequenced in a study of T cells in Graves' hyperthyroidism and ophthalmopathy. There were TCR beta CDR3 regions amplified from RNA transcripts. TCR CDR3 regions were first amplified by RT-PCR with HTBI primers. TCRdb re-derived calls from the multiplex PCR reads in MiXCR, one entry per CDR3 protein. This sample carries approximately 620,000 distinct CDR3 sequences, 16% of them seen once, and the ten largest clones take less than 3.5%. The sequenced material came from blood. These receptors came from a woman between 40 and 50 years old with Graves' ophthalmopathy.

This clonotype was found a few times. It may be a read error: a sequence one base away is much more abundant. The CDR3 here is CASSLAGRGINEQYF. As DNA, the CDR3 is TGTGCCAGCAGCTTAGCAGGACGGGGGATAAACGAGCAGTACTTC. The chain employs TRBV7-9 and TRBJ2-7; a weak D match, TRBD2 (6 bases). CDR3 length equals 15 residues. Germline values: CDR1 SEHNR, CDR2 FQNEAQ (reference sequence). V shed 0 bases and J shed 5 bases, with 14 bases lying between them.

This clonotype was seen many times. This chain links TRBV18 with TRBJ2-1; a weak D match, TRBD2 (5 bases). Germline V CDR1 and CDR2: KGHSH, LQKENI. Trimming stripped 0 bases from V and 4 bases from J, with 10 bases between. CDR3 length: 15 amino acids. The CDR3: CASSPPILAYNEQFF. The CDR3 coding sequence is TGTGCCAGCTCACCACCTATCCTAGCTTACAATGAGCAGTTCTTC.

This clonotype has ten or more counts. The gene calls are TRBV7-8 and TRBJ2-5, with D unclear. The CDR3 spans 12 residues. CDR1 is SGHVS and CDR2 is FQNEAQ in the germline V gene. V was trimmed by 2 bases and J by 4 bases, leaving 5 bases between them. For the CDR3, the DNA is TGTGCCAGCAGCTTAAGAGGAGAGACCCAGTACTTC. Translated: CASSLRGETQYF.

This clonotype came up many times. CDR3 sequence: CAWRRGHFTDTQYF. The CDR3 DNA is TGTGCCTGGAGGCGGGGGCACTTCACAGATACGCAGTATTTT. V gene TRBV30 combines with J gene TRBJ2-3; D is possibly TRBD2 (7 bases). This CDR3 region has 14 residues. The V end was cut by 3 bases, the J end by 2 bases, with 12 bases between. CDR1 and CDR2 from the germline V gene are GTSNPN and SVGIG (reference sequence).

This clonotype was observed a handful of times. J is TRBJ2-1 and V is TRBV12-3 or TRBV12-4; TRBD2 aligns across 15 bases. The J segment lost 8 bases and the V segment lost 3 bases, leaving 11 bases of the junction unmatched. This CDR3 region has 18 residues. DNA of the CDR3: TGTGCCAGCAGTTTCACTTCCGGACTAGCGGGGGGGCCAGATGAGCAGTTCTTC. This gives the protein CASSFTSGLAGGPDEQFF.